This is a list of T cell receptor beta chains from one sample in a study of blood T cell repertoires in COVID-19. TCRdb keeps only in-frame clones here, not all; method: immunoSEQ multiplex PCR. Altogether tens of thousands of clones are present, 83% being singletons, with the ten largest covering just under 45%. The sample was peripheral blood. These receptors originate from an elderly woman with active or convalescent COVID-19. CDR3s include the opening cysteine and the closing phenylalanine or tryptophan.

V	J	CDR3
TRBV28	TRBJ2-7	CASGLAGGYEQYF
TRBV15	TRBJ1-4	CATSRDPGGDEKLFF
TRBV4-2	TRBJ2-1	CASSQEGGTPYNEQFF
TRBV6-4	TRBJ2-6	CASSAEQGDAGANVLTF
TRBV4-3	TRBJ2-1	CASSQGRTGENNEQFF
TRBV28	TRBJ1-1	CASIGGGGWNTEAFF
TRBV4-2	TRBJ2-2	CASSRRSETGELFF
TRBV7-8	TRBJ2-5	CASSLSGRGGETQYF
TRBV19	TRBJ2-1	CATAERISYNEQFF
TRBV5-6	TRBJ2-4	CASSGTGGTKNIQYF
TRBV9	TRBJ1-2	CASSGGREYYGYTF
TRBV5-1	TRBJ2-1	CASSGRLAGYNEQFF
TRBV28	TRBJ1-4	CASSPTAGRGFGEKLFF
TRBV2	TRBJ2-3	CASSEGRSTDTQYF
TRBV7-9	TRBJ2-5	CASSLGGQGQETQYF
TRBV10-3	TRBJ1-2	CAISESRTGIRGYTF
TRBV6-1	TRBJ1-6	CASSETPGQGFSPLHF
TRBV28	TRBJ1-3	CASTLRAGSGNTIYF
TRBV3-1/TRBV3-2	TRBJ2-1	CASSQDNKRGARQFF
TRBV27	TRBJ1-2	CASSLSKNTGVLYGYTF
TRBV20-1	TRBJ2-7	CSASGMERYEQYF
TRBV2	TRBJ1-3	CASSEDTGPGNTIYF
TRBV7-9	TRBJ2-3	CASSLTTLSTDTQYF
TRBV7-9	TRBJ2-7	CASSLSGQSYEQYF
TRBV6-4	TRBJ2-1	CASSEIDRGRAREYNEQFF
TRBV4-1	TRBJ1-2	CASSQFIRTGTNYGYTF
TRBV7-9	TRBJ1-1	CASSLTVNTEAFF
TRBV5-4	TRBJ2-1	CASSSGRGRKNEQFF
TRBV9	TRBJ1-2	CASSPYLKTGGDGYTF
TRBV4-3	TRBJ2-7	CASSQGLAGATSYEQYF
TRBV7-2	TRBJ1-1	CASSLWGRNTEAFF
TRBV19	TRBJ1-1	CASTLTGVAWTGEAFF
TRBV21-1	TRBJ2-1	CASSKARVTRGGGNEQFF
TRBV29-1	TRBJ2-1	CSVVGRDRSDYEQFF
TRBV5-4	TRBJ2-2	CASSSGQGLPTGELFF
TRBV5-1	TRBJ2-1	CASSLDPTSGPPNNEQFF
TRBV6-2/TRBV6-3	TRBJ1-2	CASSSAGAQARGGYTF
TRBV9	TRBJ2-1	CASSVDSGRIYNEQFF
TRBV12-3/TRBV12-4	TRBJ1-4	CASSDRGLGKLFF
TRBV5-1	TRBJ2-1	CASSIPTGTSGENEQFF
TRBV4-3	TRBJ2-7	CASSQRAGYSYEQYF